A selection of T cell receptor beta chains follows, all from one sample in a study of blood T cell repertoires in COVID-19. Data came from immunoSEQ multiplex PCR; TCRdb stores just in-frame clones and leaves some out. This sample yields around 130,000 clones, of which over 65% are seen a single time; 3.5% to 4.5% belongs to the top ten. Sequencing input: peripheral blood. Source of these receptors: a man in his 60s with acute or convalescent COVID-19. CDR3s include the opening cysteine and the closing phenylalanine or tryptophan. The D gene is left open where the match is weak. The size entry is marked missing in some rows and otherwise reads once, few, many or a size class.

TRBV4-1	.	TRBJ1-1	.	TGCGCCAGCAGCCAGGAGGCAGTCTGGAACACTGAAGCTTTCTTT	CASSQEAVWNTEAFF
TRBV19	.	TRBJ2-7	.	TGTGCCAGTAGTGCCCGAGGCGCGGAGCAGTACTTC	CASSARGAEQYF
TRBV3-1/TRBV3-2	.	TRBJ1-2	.	TGTGCCAGCAGCCTATTGCGGGACTATGGCTACACCTTC	CASSLLRDYGYTF
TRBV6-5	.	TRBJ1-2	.	TGTGCCAGCAGCCCGACGGGTAACTATGGCTACACCTTC	CASSPTGNYGYTF
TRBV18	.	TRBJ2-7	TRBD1	TGTGCCAGCTCACCGCTGGGACAGGGGAAAGAGCAGTACTTC	CASSPLGQGKEQYF
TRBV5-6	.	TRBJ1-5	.	TGTGCCAGCAGCTTGGGGGCGAATCAGCCCCAGCATTTT	CASSLGANQPQHF
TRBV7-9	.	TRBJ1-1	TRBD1	TGTGCCAGCAGCGACTGGGACAGAGAAGCTTTCTTT	CASSDWDREAFF
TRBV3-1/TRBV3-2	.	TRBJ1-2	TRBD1	TGTGCCAGCAGCCAGGCCGGGACAGGGATCTATGGCTACACCTTC	CASSQAGTGIYGYTF
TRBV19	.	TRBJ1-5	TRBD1	TGTGCCAGTAGTACGTCGATCGGGACAGGAGGCAATCAGCCCCAGCATTTT	CASSTSIGTGGNQPQHF
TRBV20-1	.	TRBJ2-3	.	TGCAGTGCTGGTGGGGGGAGGCACACAGATACGCAGTATTTT	CSAGGGRHTDTQYF
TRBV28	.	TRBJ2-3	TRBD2	TGTGCCAGCACCCTAGGAGCTAGCGGGACGGTGAGCACAGATACGCAGTATTTT	CASTLGASGTVSTDTQYF
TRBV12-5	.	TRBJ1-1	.	TGTGCTAGTGGTTTGGGGGCCGAAGCTTTCTTT	CASGLGAEAFF
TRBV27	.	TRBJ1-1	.	TGTGCCAGCAGTTTAGGAGGGAGGGCAAGGGAAGCTTTCTTT	CASSLGGRAREAFF
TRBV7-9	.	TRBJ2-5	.	TGTGCCAGCAGTGGGGGGGCCCAGGGCCAAGAGACCCAGTACTTC	CASSGGAQGQETQYF
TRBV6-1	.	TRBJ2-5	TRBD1	TGTGCCAGCAGTGAGGGACAGCCTCCGGAGACCCAGTACTTC	CASSEGQPPETQYF
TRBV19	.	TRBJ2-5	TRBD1	TGTGCCAGTAGTCCTGACAGGGGCGAGACCCAGTACTTC	CASSPDRGETQYF
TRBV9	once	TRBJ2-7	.	TGTGCCAGCAGCCCCTCCCCGCTGAGCGAGCAGTACTTC	CASSPSPLSEQYF
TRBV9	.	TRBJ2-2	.	TGTGCCAGCAGCCCCCGTCGCGTAGGAGGCCTTCGGCCCCTGTTTTTT	CASSPRRVGGLRPLFF
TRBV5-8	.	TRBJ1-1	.	TGTGCCAGCAGCTTGGAGGGGATGAACACTGAAGCTTTCTTT	CASSLEGMNTEAFF
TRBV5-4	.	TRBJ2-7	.	TGTGCCAGCACCCCCCGCGCGAGCGGTTTTGCCTACGAGCAGTACTTC	CASTPRASGFAYEQYF
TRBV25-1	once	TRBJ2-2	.	TGTGCCAGCAGTGAATATGAGGGCGGGGAGCTGTTTTTT	CASSEYEGGELFF
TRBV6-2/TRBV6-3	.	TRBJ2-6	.	TGTGCCAGCAGCGACCCCCGGAGCCCTGGGGCCAACGTCCTGACTTTC	CASSDPRSPGANVLTF
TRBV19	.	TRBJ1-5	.	TGTGCCGGGGGGGGCCGCTCTGGGGGCAATCAGCCCCAGCATTTT	CAGGGRSGGNQPQHF
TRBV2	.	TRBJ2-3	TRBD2	TGTGCCAGCAGCCAGGGGGTAGCGGGAGTTGGGACAGATACGCAGTATTTT	CASSQGVAGVGTDTQYF
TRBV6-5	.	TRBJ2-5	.	TGTGCCAGCAGGATACAAACAGGGTTAGAGACCCAGTACTTC	CASRIQTGLETQYF
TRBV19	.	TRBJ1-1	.	TGTGCCAGTAGTACTACAGGGTTTGAGGGTGAAGCTTTCTTT	CASSTTGFEGEAFF
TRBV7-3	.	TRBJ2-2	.	TGTGCCAGCAGCATCGGGACAACGAACACCGGGGAGCTGTTTTTT	CASSIGTTNTGELFF
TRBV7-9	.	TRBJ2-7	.	TGTGCCAGCAGCTCTGCCTCGAGGGAGCAGTACTTC	CASSSASREQYF
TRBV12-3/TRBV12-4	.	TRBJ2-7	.	TGTGCCAGCGGTTCCCGACAGTTTTACGAGCAGTACTTC	CASGSRQFYEQYF
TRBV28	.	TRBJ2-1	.	TGTGCCAGCAGTTTAAAGGGTCGGGAATGGAATGAGCAGTTCTTC	CASSLKGREWNEQFF
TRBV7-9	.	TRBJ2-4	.	TGTGCCAGCAGCTTGGGCAGTCCAAACATTCAGTACTTC	CASSLGSPNIQYF
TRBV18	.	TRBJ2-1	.	TGTGCCAGCTCCCCCAGGGGTATAGATGAGCAGTTCTTC	CASSPRGIDEQFF
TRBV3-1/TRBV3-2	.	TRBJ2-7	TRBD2	TGTGCCAGCAGCCAAGATTTACACACTAGCGGGAGGAGGTACGAGCAGTACTTC	CASSQDLHTSGRRYEQYF
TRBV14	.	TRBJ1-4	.	TGTGCCAGCAGCCAAGTCGCGGCAGGAGGAGATGAAAAACTGTTTTTT	CASSQVAAGGDEKLFF
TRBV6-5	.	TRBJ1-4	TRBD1	TGTGCCAGCAGGACCTCAGGGGGAGATGAAAAACTGTTTTTT	CASRTSGGDEKLFF
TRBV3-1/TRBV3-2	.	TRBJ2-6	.	TGTGCCAGCAGAGAGGCCTCTGGGGCCAACGTCCTGACTTTC	CASREASGANVLTF
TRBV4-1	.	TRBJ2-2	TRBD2	TGCGCCAGCAGCCAAGTTTTAGCGGGAGTGAGAACCGGGGAGCTGTTTTTT	CASSQVLAGVRTGELFF
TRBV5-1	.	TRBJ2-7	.	TGCGCCAGCAGCTTGGGACTGGTCTACGAGCAGTACTTC	CASSLGLVYEQYF
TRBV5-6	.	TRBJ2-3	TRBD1	TGTGCCTACCGGGACAGGTGGAGTGGGGCGCAGTATTTT	CAYRDRWSGAQYF
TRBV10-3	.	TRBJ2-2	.	TGTGCCATCAGCGAGAGCGGGCTGGGCGGGGAGCTGTTTTTT	CAISESGLGGELFF
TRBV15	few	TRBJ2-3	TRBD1	TGTGCCACCAGCAGAGACAGGGGGCTAAAGAATACGCAGTATTTT	CATSRDRGLKNTQYF
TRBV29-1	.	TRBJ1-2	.	TGCAGCGCTCTAGCGTCTGGCTACACCTTC	CSALASGYTF
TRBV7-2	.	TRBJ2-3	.	TGTGCCAGCAGCTTACAGCCAGGGTCCAGCACAGATACGCAGTATTTT	CASSLQPGSSTDTQYF
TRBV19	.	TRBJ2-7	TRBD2	TGTGCCAGTAGCATAGGAGGACTAGCGGGGACCTACGAGCAGTACTTC	CASSIGGLAGTYEQYF
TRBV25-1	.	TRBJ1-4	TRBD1	TGTGCCAGCAGTGCCGCGGGACAGGGAGGCGCAAAACTGTTTTTT	CASSAAGQGGAKLFF
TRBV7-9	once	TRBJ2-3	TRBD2	TGTGCCAGCAGCTTCGCTAGCGGGAGCCTTAGCACAGATACGCAGTATTTT	CASSFASGSLSTDTQYF
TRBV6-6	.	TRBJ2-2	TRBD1	TGTGCCAGCACCCGGGACAGCACCGGGGAGCTGTTTTTT	CASTRDSTGELFF
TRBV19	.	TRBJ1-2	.	TGTGCCAGTAGCTATCTCCCTGGGGGGGAATCCCGGAGCTATGGCTACACCTTC	CASSYLPGGESRSYGYTF
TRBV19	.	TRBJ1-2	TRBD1	TGTGCCTCTGGACAGGGGGGTCCGGGACTCTATGGCTACACCTTC	CASGQGGPGLYGYTF
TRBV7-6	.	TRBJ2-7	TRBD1	TGTGCCAGCAGCTTGGGCAATCAGGGGGTAGCCCACGAGCAGTACTTC	CASSLGNQGVAHEQYF
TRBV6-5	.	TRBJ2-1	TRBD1	TGTGCCAGCAGTTTAGACAGGGTCCAGCAGTTCTTC	CASSLDRVQQFF
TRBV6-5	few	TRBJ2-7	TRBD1	TGTGCCAGCAGTCCCGAAAGGGGGCCCTCCTACGAGCAGTACTTC	CASSPERGPSYEQYF
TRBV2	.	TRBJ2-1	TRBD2	TGTGCCAGTACCGGGACTAGCGGGCCAAGCTCCTACAATGAGCAGTTCTTC	CASTGTSGPSSYNEQFF